These 25 T cell receptor beta chains share one sample of origin, sequenced in a study of CD8+ T cells in alopecia areata. Extracted from the samples, RNA was reverse transcribed into cDNA to serve as the sequencing template. Repertoires were generated with immunoSEQ multiplex PCR, while TCRdb's copy carries only in-frame clones and drops some. The data show 110,000 to 150,000 clones, roughly 60% seen once. Sample: CD8+ T cells sorted from blood. Receptors were obtained from a human donor in good health.

This sequence joins TRBV7-9 and TRBJ2-2; D is unclear. The CDR3 is 11 residues long. With 2 bases removed from V and 8 bases from J, the gap between germline ends came to 3 bases. CDR1 SEHNR and CDR2 FQNEAQ come from the germline V gene (reference sequence). The CDR3 spells CASSLIGELFF. CDR3 in DNA: TGTGCCAGCAGCTTAATTGGGGAGCTGTTTTTT.

In this sample, this clone turned up a few times. V usage is TRBV7-6 and J usage is TRBJ1-1; D gene ambiguous. Between the trimmed V and J ends, which lost 9 bases and 3 bases, there was a span of 14 bases. The CDR3 extends over 13 amino acids. CDR1 and CDR2 from the germline V gene are SGHVS and FNYEAQ. The CDR3, as DNA: TGTGCCAGTGGCCCCGCCCGGGACACTGAAGCTTTCTTT. Amino acids: CASGPARDTEAFF.

The chain combines TRBV11-2 with TRBJ2-7; 8 bases are shared with TRBD2. Germline V lookup: CDR1 SGHAT, CDR2 FQNNGV. The ends lost 6 bases at V and 0 bases at J; junction bases unmatched: 7. The CDR3 length is 15 residues. CDR3 coding DNA: TGTGCCAGCAGAACCCCCGGGACTAGCTCCTACGAGCAGTACTTC. Protein: CASRTPGTSSYEQYF.

The J gene is TRBJ2-7, the V gene TRBV28, with 7 bases that match TRBD2. Germline-derived CDR1 and CDR2 are MDHEN and SYDVKM. J gave up 7 bases and V 7 bases, and 7 bases lay outside the gene matches. This CDR3 region has 12 residues. The CDR3 sequence is CASNPPGREQYF. The DNA of the CDR3 is TGTGCCAGCAATCCGCCCGGGAGGGAGCAGTACTTC.

The table lists this clone with a count of one. The chain recombines TRBV29-1 with TRBJ1-2; D unresolved. The germline V gene has CDR1 SQVTM and CDR2 ANQGSEA. The CDR3 has 11 amino acids. The ends were cut back, 2 bases at V and 8 bases at J, with 9 bases in the middle. In nucleotides, the CDR3 is TGCAGCGTTGAAACCCTTCGCGGCTACACCTTC. Its translation: CSVETLRGYTF.

The CDR3: CALGGQGNKDEQYF. CDR3 nucleotides: TGTGCCCTGGGGGGACAGGGGAACAAGGACGAGCAGTACTTC. This chain connects TRBV2 to TRBJ2-7; 10 nucleotides align to TRBD1. Germline V CDR1 and CDR2: SNHLY, FYNNEI. The CDR3 length is 14 residues. Unmatched junction bases numbered 12, after V lost 11 bases and J lost 5 bases.

The chain joins TRBV9 to TRBJ2-1, with D hard to call. The CDR3 extends over 12 amino acids. Trimming pared 7 bases from V and 8 bases from J, leaving 13 bases between. CDR1 and CDR2 (germline): SGDLS, YYNGEE. CDR3 DNA: TGTGCCAGCTCACCTATGGTGGATGAGCAGTTCTTC. Its translation is CASSPMVDEQFF.

As concerns this clone: At the DNA level, this CDR3 is encoded by other sequences in the same sample as well. The CDR3 nucleotides are TGTGCCAGCAGGAAGGGCTACGAGCAGTACTTC. Its protein product is CASRKGYEQYF. The chain recombines TRBV27 with TRBJ2-7; D is unclear. Germline values: CDR1 MNHEY, CDR2 SMNVEV (reference sequence). The CDR3 covers 11 residues. Trimming left V 6 bases short and J 3 bases short, with 6 bases between.

Comment on this clone: This sample also contains other DNA sequences that code for the same CDR3. J is TRBJ2-7 and V is TRBV5-1; no clear D. CDR1 and CDR2 from the germline V gene are SGHRS and YFSETQ. Trimming left V 3 bases short and J 0 bases short, with 1 base between. This CDR3 contains 11 residues. The CDR3 nucleotides read TGCGCCAGCAGCTCCTCCTACGAGCAGTACTTC. Translation gives CASSSSYEQYF.

Turning to this clone: One end of the junction varies from germline; a read error may be responsible. V gene TRBV4-1 combines with J gene TRBJ2-5; no clear D gene. Germline CDR1 reads MGHRA; CDR2 reads YSYEKL. This CDR3 has 15 amino acids. CDR3 protein: CASSFWGNPKETQYF. The CDR3 coding sequence is TGTGCCAGCAGCTTTTGGGGTAACCCCAAAGAGACCCAGTACTTC.

The chain combines TRBV27 with TRBJ2-1, with D possibly being TRBD1 (6 bases). Germline V gene data show CDR1 as MNHEY and CDR2 as SMNVEV (reference sequence). CDR3 size: 12 residues. Trimming pared 6 bases from V and 10 bases from J, leaving 13 bases between. In DNA, the CDR3 is TGTGCCAGCAGAGGTACAGGGCCGGAGCAGTTCTTC. It yields the protein CASRGTGPEQFF.

The V and J genes are TRBV29-1 and TRBJ1-1, with 7 bases fitting TRBD1. J lost 11 bases, V lost 5 bases, and 8 bases had no gene match. The germline V gene has CDR1 SQVTM and CDR2 ANQGSEA. The CDR3 sequence is 11 residues long. In DNA, the CDR3 is TGCAGCGTTAAAGGAGGGGGCATCGCTTTCTTT. Translated, it gives CSVKGGGIAFF.

CDR3 sequence: CASRKNPATNEKLFF. The CDR3 region has the DNA TGTGCCAGCAGGAAGAACCCAGCAACTAATGAAAAACTGTTTTTT. The chain is built from TRBV28 and TRBJ1-4; no reliable D call. CDR1 is MDHEN and CDR2 is SYDVKM in the germline V gene. The CDR3 sequence is 15 residues long. The germline V and J ends were trimmed by 6 bases and 0 bases, with 11 bases remaining between them.

The rearrangement links TRBV15 to TRBJ2-1; 9 nucleotides match TRBD2. CDR3 length: 17 residues. Germline CDR1 and CDR2: LNHNV and YYDKDF (reference sequence). J gave up 6 bases and V 0 bases, and 9 bases lay outside the gene matches. The CDR3 sequence: CATSRDLWASGVNEQFF. CDR3 DNA: TGTGCCACCAGCAGAGATCTCTGGGCTAGCGGGGTCAATGAGCAGTTCTTC.

The genes are TRBV11-2 and TRBJ2-7; no definite D call. Trimming cost V 6 bases and J 3 bases, with 18 bases left between them. The CDR3 has 15 amino acids. Per germline, CDR1 SGHAT and CDR2 FQNNGV. This chain's CDR3 is CASRPQLFSDYEQYF. In DNA, the CDR3 is TGTGCCAGCAGGCCCCAATTGTTCAGTGACTACGAGCAGTACTTC. The full variable domain, in which reference TRBV11-2 and TRBJ2-7 provide the parts outside the CDR3, is EAGVAQSPRYKIIEKRQSVAFWCNPISGHATLYWYQQILGQGPKLLIQFQNNGVVDDSQLPKDRFSAERLKGVDSTLKIQPAKLEDSAVYLCASRPQLFSDYEQYFGPGTRLTVT.

The chain joins TRBV25-1 to TRBJ2-7; D might be TRBD1 or TRBD2, each matching 6 bases. Germline CDR1 is MGHDK and CDR2 is SYGVNS. CDR3 size: 17 residues. Trimming removed 3 bases from V and 3 bases from J, with 21 bases in between. CDR3 DNA sequence: TGTGCCAGCAGTGACCCGGGGGCCGAGGAACTAGACTACGAGCAGTACTTC. This translates into CASSDPGAEELDYEQYF.

The chain couples TRBV25-1 to TRBJ2-3; D might be TRBD1 (5 bases). Trimming removed 2 bases at V and 0 bases at J, with 12 bases between. Germline lookup yields CDR1 MGHDK and CDR2 SYGVNS. The CDR3 length is 16 residues. CDR3 coding DNA: TGTGCCAGCAGTGAAGCAGGGCTCTCTAGCACAGATACGCAGTATTTT. Its translation: CASSEAGLSSTDTQYF.

This clone was found a few times. The genes are TRBV5-1 and TRBJ2-2; 8 nucleotides align to TRBD1. The germline V gene encodes CDR1 SGHRS and CDR2 YFSETQ. J lost 5 bases, V lost 4 bases, and 7 bases had no gene match. The length of the CDR3 is 15 residues. CDR3 amino acids: CASSPSRTGTGELFF. The CDR3 DNA reads as TGCGCCAGCAGCCCTTCCCGGACAGGGACCGGGGAGCTGTTTTTT.

The gene calls are TRBV29-1 and TRBJ1-4, with 7 positions matching TRBD1. The ends lost 6 bases at V and 5 bases at J; junction bases unmatched: 6. The CDR3 has 13 amino acids. Germline CDR1 is SQVTM and CDR2 is ANQGSEA. CDR3 residues: CSVPGQLNEKLFF. CDR3 coding DNA: TGCAGCGTACCGGGACAGCTAAATGAAAAACTGTTTTTT.

The chain joins TRBV4-1 to TRBJ1-2; D not certain. Germline loops: CDR1 MGHRA, CDR2 YSYEKL. V lost 1 base and J lost 3, with 9 bases in between. This CDR3 is built from 14 residues. The CDR3 DNA reads as TGCGCCAGCAGCCAAGTTTTTGTGGACTATGGCTACACCTTC. The encoded protein is CASSQVFVDYGYTF.

CDR3 sequence reads: CASSPGTGLGNTIYF. The CDR3 nucleotides are TGTGCCAGCAGCCCCGGTACAGGGCTTGGAAACACCATATATTTT. V usage is TRBV9 and J usage is TRBJ1-3; possible D gene TRBD1, 6 bases. Trimming removed 4 bases from V and 3 bases from J, with 14 bases in between. Germline CDR1 reads SGDLS; CDR2 reads YYNGEE. This CDR3 comprises 15 residues.

The chain employs TRBV9 and TRBJ1-5; no clear D gene. The V gene's germline CDR1 is SGDLS and CDR2 YYNGEE. Deletions cut 0 bases from V and 7 bases from J, with 14 bases between. The CDR3 is 15 residues long. The CDR3 loop is CASSVGGEPGQPQHF. The CDR3 DNA reads as TGTGCCAGCAGCGTAGGGGGAGAACCCGGGCAGCCCCAGCATTTT.

This chain links TRBV2 with TRBJ2-1; D gene ambiguous. Germline CDR1 is SNHLY and CDR2 is FYNNEI. CDR3 length: 14 residues. The ends were cut back, 8 bases at V and 1 base at J, with 12 bases in the middle. The CDR3 region is CASGGIPSYNEQFF. The CDR3 DNA reads as TGTGCCAGCGGTGGGATACCGTCCTACAATGAGCAGTTCTTC.

The chain links TRBV27 to TRBJ2-5; D is unresolved. The V gene lost 5 bases and the J gene lost 1 base, with 11 bases spanning the gap. The CDR3 consists of 14 residues. The germline gives CDR1 MNHEY, CDR2 SMNVEV (reference sequence). In DNA form, the CDR3 reads TGTGCCAGCAGTCCCCCTAGTTCCCAAGAGACCCAGTACTTC. Amino acids: CASSPPSSQETQYF.

The chain carries TRBV2 and TRBJ2-5; 8 nucleotides align to TRBD1. Germline-derived CDR1 and CDR2 are SNHLY and FYNNEI. The length of the CDR3 is 17 residues. Trimming took 6 bases from V and 5 from J; bases not matched to a gene: 17. The CDR3 here is CASRDPGTGKFFETQYF. In nucleotides, the CDR3 is TGTGCCAGCAGAGATCCCGGGACAGGAAAGTTTTTTGAGACCCAGTACTTC.